The clone carrying this T cell receptor beta chain was observed once. These data originate in a study of blood T cell repertoires in COVID-19. Study at large: COVID-19 samples from acute and convalescent phases originated in the United States, Italy and Spain. Nucleic acid was either cDNA or gDNA, and it came from T cells, B-cell-depleted T cells, or PBMCs.

Profiling relied on immunoSEQ multiplex PCR, and the TCRdb table lists in-frame clones only, not all of them. The sample has about 310,000 clones; about 88% are singletons. CDR3 size: 19 residues. V dropped 5 bases and J dropped 4 bases, with 29 bases sitting between them. The germline V gene encodes CDR1 MNHNY and CDR2 SVGAGI (reference sequence). Adults between roughly 18 and 90 years of age took part from 20 to 25 US areas. Participants' reported clinical history set cohort assignment. The material sequenced was PBMCs or T cells enriched from blood (not recorded which). This sequence joins TRBV6-6 and TRBJ1-2; D perhaps matches TRBD1 (6 bases). The TCR sequence derives from a woman in her 40s who had recovered from COVID-19. CDR3 region: CASSPMGRAGGLGGYGYTF. DNA for the CDR3: TGTGCCAGCAGTCCGATGGGCCGGGCTGGGGGACTAGGGGGCTATGGCTACACCTTC.